This entry concerns a single TCR beta chain. The data originate from a study of control samples from healthy donors and cancer patients. The CDR3 consists of 15 residues. The V end lost 5 bases, the J end lost 4 bases, and 16 bases lay between the germline ends. Germline CDR1 and CDR2: SGHRS and YFSETQ. Sequenced by immunoSEQ multiplex PCR; TCRdb stores in-frame clones only, minus some. The sample lists about 160,000 clones, approximately 93% occurring once. The receptor was isolated from a woman aged 35 to 49 in good health. The sequenced sample was blood. This rearrangement joins TRBV5-1 to TRBJ1-3; no clear D. The CDR3 reads CASRILSVPGNTIYF. The CDR3 bases are TGCGCCAGCAGGATTCTTTCGGTTCCAGGAAACACCATATATTTT.